This is a list of T cell receptor beta chains from one sample in a study of T-cell reconstitution after alpha-beta-depleted transplantation in children. TCRdb independently ran MiXCR on the PCR reads; one entry per CDR3 protein. This sample carries approximately 520,000 distinct CDR3 sequences, about 31% of them seen once, and the ten largest clones take 2% to 3%. The material sequenced was PBMCs from the stem cell graft donor, taken from the stem cell graft. All receptors derive from a human donor who donated a stem cell graft to a child with aplastic anemia. Both conserved end residues are part of each CDR3. Fields, in order: D gene, J gene, V gene, clone size, CDR3 length, CDR3 DNA, CDR3 protein. A D gene is named only where the DNA matches it firmly. For some rows the clone size is stated as once, few or many, or as a class when expanded; others skip it.

>TRBD1|TRBJ2-7|TRBV29-1|NA|18
TGCAGCGTTTCACGCTCCCTTTTTACAGGGGCCCCTTTCGACGAGCAGTACTTC
CSVSRSLFTGAPFDEQYF
>NA|TRBJ1-1|TRBV9|NA|13
TGTGCCAGCAGCCCTGGACAGACCACTGAAGCTTTCTTT
CASSPGQTTEAFF
>NA|TRBJ1-2|TRBV10-3|NA|17
TGTGCCATCAGTCGGTCCGGGACGGCTCCTTCCTTTGGCGGCTACACCTTC
CAISRSGTAPSFGGYTF
>TRBD1|TRBJ1-5|TRBV5-1|NA|15
TGCGCCAGCAGCCCTTCGACAGGGGACGATCAGCCCCAGCATTTT
CASSPSTGDDQPQHF
>TRBD1|TRBJ2-7|TRBV18|few|13
TGTGCCAGCTCACCTGGACAGGGGGAAGAGCAGTACTTC
CASSPGQGEEQYF
>TRBD1|TRBJ1-3|TRBV7-6|few|16
TGTGCCAGCAGCTACGGACAGGGGGGCGCTGGAAACACCATATATTTT
CASSYGQGGAGNTIYF
>NA|TRBJ2-3|TRBV9|few|16
TGTGCCAGCAGCGTAGCCGGCTACCCGAGCACAGATACGCAGTATTTT
CASSVAGYPSTDTQYF
>NA|TRBJ2-3|TRBV5-6|few|18
TGTGCCAGCAGCTTGGATTATACAGGGAGTCCCCGCACAGATACGCAGTATTTT
CASSLDYTGSPRTDTQYF
>NA|TRBJ2-2|TRBV5-4|few|16
TGTGCCAGCAGCTTGAGTAGCGCGGTTTACTCCGGGGAGCTGTTTTTT
CASSLSSAVYSGELFF
>NA|TRBJ2-3|TRBV29-1|NA|14
TGCAGCGTTGAAGGAGGGTCTAGCACAGATACGCAGTATTTT
CSVEGGSSTDTQYF
>NA|TRBJ1-3|TRBV7-2|few|13
TGTGCCAGCACAGCCATCTCTGGAAACACCATATATTTT
CASTAISGNTIYF
>NA|TRBJ2-1|TRBV29-1|few|15
TGCAGCGTTGGACGTGTGACTACTCCTTACAATGAGCAGTTCTTC
CSVGRVTTPYNEQFF
>TRBD1|TRBJ1-2|TRBV6-2/TRBV6-3|NA|14
TGTGCCAGCAGTTACGAGGACAGGGGCTATGGCTACACCTTC
CASSYEDRGYGYTF
>TRBD1|TRBJ2-7|TRBV5-1|NA|15
TGCGCCAGCAGCTTAGCACCGGGACAGGGCTACGAGCAGTACTTC
CASSLAPGQGYEQYF
>NA|TRBJ1-1|TRBV7-2|NA|12
TGTGCCAGCAGCTTAGTTACGGGAGGAGCTTTCTTT
CASSLVTGGAFF
>TRBD2|TRBJ2-1|TRBV7-2|NA|18
TGTGCCAGCAGCTTAGCGTTGCGCGGGAGGGCCTTTTTCAGCGAGCAGTTCTTC
CASSLALRGRAFFSEQFF
>NA|TRBJ1-6|TRBV10-3|NA|17
TGTGCCACCAAACGGGGGACTGTAAGCTCCTATAATTCACCCCTCCACTTT
CATKRGTVSSYNSPLHF
>NA|TRBJ2-2|TRBV6-2/TRBV6-3|NA|13
TGTGCCAGCAGCCGCAGGGAGACCGGGGAGCTGTTTTTT
CASSRRETGELFF
>NA|TRBJ1-1|TRBV7-2|NA|13
TGTGCCAGCAGCTTTATACGGAACACTGAAGCTTTCTTT
CASSFIRNTEAFF
>NA|TRBJ2-2|TRBV7-2|few|16
TGTGCCAGCAGCTTAGTACCAGAAGGTCCTGTCGGGGAGCTGTTTTTT
CASSLVPEGPVGELFF
>NA|TRBJ1-1|TRBV5-1|few|13
TGCGCCAGCAGTCGGTACGAGAACACTGAAGCTTTCTTT
CASSRYENTEAFF
>NA|TRBJ2-7|TRBV12-3/TRBV12-4|NA|14
TGTGCCAGCAGTTTATTGACCGTTTCGGGCGAGCAGTACTTC
CASSLLTVSGEQYF
>TRBD2|TRBJ2-1|TRBV7-9|many|14
TGTGCCAGCAGTACTAGCGGGTCCTACAATGAGCAGTTCTTC
CASSTSGSYNEQFF
>NA|TRBJ1-4|TRBV5-1|few|16
TGCGCCAGCAGCTTGGGAGCGGACAGCTCTAATGAAAAACTGTTTTTT
CASSLGADSSNEKLFF
>TRBD2|TRBJ2-3|TRBV6-5|once|15
TGTGCCAGCAGTTACTGGCGGGAGGGAAGAGATACGCAGTATTTT
CASSYWREGRDTQYF
>TRBD2|TRBJ2-1|TRBV4-3|NA|17
TGCGCCAGCAGCCAAGTATCTAGCGGGAGCTCCTACAATGAGCAGTTCTTC
CASSQVSSGSSYNEQFF
>NA|TRBJ2-7|TRBV15|NA|16
TGTGCCACCAGCCGAGGGGGAGCGGGCGCAGACTCTGGGCAGTACTTC
CATSRGGAGADSGQYF
>NA|TRBJ2-1|TRBV6-2/TRBV6-3|NA|18
TGTGCCAGCAGTTACCGAGACCAGGGTCTAGTTAGCTACAATGAGCAGTTCTTC
CASSYRDQGLVSYNEQFF
>NA|TRBJ1-6|TRBV4-2|NA|13
TGTGCCAGCAGCCAAGAAAGGGCTTCACCCCTCCACTTT
CASSQERASPLHF
>NA|TRBJ2-5|TRBV7-9|NA|15
TGTGCCAGCAGCTTTACGGACGGGGTTCGGGGGACCCAGTACTTC
CASSFTDGVRGTQYF
>NA|TRBJ2-1|TRBV19|few|14
TGTGCCAGTAGTCTTTTAAGCTCCTACAATGAGCAGTTCTTC
CASSLLSSYNEQFF
>TRBD2|TRBJ2-1|TRBV20-1|NA|15
TGCAGTGCTAGCCGCGGGAGATTGTCCTACAATGAGCAGTTCTTC
CSASRGRLSYNEQFF
>NA|TRBJ2-1|TRBV20-1|NA|14
TGCAGTGCTAGAGGGGGGACAAACTACAATGAGCAGTTCTTC
CSARGGTNYNEQFF
>NA|TRBJ2-1|TRBV2|many|13
TGTGCCAGCAGTGAGAAGGGGCTAAATGAGCAGTTCTTC
CASSEKGLNEQFF
>TRBD2|TRBJ2-3|TRBV12-3/TRBV12-4|NA|16
TGTGCCAGCAGCCGACAGATAGCGGGGCCCACAGATACGCAGTATTTT
CASSRQIAGPTDTQYF
>NA|TRBJ1-4|TRBV5-1|NA|14
TGCGCCAGCAGCCCCGGGACACGGAACGAAAAACTGTTTTTT
CASSPGTRNEKLFF
>TRBD2|TRBJ2-3|TRBV20-1|NA|16
TGCAGTGCTATAACGGGACTAGCGGTTCTCACAGATACGCAGTATTTT
CSAITGLAVLTDTQYF
>TRBD1|TRBJ2-1|TRBV5-4|NA|14
TGTGCCAGCAGCTCGGGACAGGGGAGGAATGAGCAGTTCTTC
CASSSGQGRNEQFF
>TRBD2|TRBJ2-7|TRBV28|many|13
TGTGCCAGCAGTTTACTAGCGGCCTACGAGCAGTACTTC
CASSLLAAYEQYF
>NA|TRBJ2-7|TRBV28|NA|12
TGTGCCAGCAGTCCCCGTCTCCACGAGCAGTACTTC
CASSPRLHEQYF
>NA|TRBJ1-3|TRBV19|NA|14
TGTGCCAGTAGTACCTGGGAATTCCGGGACACCATATATTTT
CASSTWEFRDTIYF
>NA|TRBJ2-5|TRBV25-1|few|15
TGTGCCAGCAGTGAGGGTACGGGGGGCAGAGAGACCCAGTACTTC
CASSEGTGGRETQYF
>NA|TRBJ1-1|TRBV6-1|NA|16
TGTGCCAGCAGCCTCCGGGACACCAAAGGGGACACTGAAGCTTTCTTT
CASSLRDTKGDTEAFF
>TRBD2|TRBJ2-1|TRBV2|NA|12
TGTGCCAGCAGGCTAGCGGGCAATGAGCAGTTCTTC
CASRLAGNEQFF
>NA|TRBJ2-1|TRBV7-6|NA|14
TGTGCCAGCAGCTTAGCGGGGAACTACAATGAGCAGTTCTTC
CASSLAGNYNEQFF
>NA|TRBJ1-2|TRBV6-6|few|13
TGTGCCAGCAGTTTGGAAGGGTCCTATGGCTACACCTTC
CASSLEGSYGYTF
>NA|TRBJ2-1|TRBV20-1|few|16
TGCAGTGCTAGAGATGGACACTCGAGCTCCTACAATGAGCAGTTCTTC
CSARDGHSSSYNEQFF
>NA|TRBJ2-1|TRBV29-1|NA|13
TGCAGCGTTGAAACGGGAATCTACAATGAGCAGTTCTTC
CSVETGIYNEQFF
>NA|TRBJ1-5|TRBV6-1|NA|14
TGTGCCAGCGCCTCTGTTTATGGGACCCAGCCCCAGCATTTT
CASASVYGTQPQHF
>NA|TRBJ1-1|TRBV5-1|NA|13
TGCGCCAGCAGCGGAAAGGGGAACACTGAAGCTTTCTTT
CASSGKGNTEAFF
>NA|TRBJ1-2|TRBV20-1|NA|14
TGCAGTGCCGAGGACAGCCGGGCGTTAGGAGGCTACACCTTC
CSAEDSRALGGYTF
>TRBD1|TRBJ2-7|TRBV29-1|many|13
TGCAGCGTTGCCAGGGGGTCGCCCTACGAGCAGTACTTC
CSVARGSPYEQYF
>NA|TRBJ1-5|TRBV16|few|15
TGTGCCAGCAGCCAATACCTAATGAGCAATCAGCCCCAGCATTTT
CASSQYLMSNQPQHF
>NA|TRBJ1-2|TRBV28|NA|18
TGTGCCAGTGAGCCGGCCTCAGGGGACCAATGGGTCAACTATGGCTACACCTTC
CASEPASGDQWVNYGYTF